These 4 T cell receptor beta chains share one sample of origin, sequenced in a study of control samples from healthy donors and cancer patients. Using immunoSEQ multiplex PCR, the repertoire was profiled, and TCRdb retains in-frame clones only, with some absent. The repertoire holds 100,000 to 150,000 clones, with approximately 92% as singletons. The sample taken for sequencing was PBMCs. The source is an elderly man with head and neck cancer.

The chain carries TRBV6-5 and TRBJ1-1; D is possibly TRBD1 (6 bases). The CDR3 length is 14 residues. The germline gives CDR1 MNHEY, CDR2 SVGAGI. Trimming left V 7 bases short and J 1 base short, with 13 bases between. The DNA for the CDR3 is TGTGCCAGCACACCACTACAGGGGAACACTGAAGCTTTCTTT. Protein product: CASTPLQGNTEAFF.

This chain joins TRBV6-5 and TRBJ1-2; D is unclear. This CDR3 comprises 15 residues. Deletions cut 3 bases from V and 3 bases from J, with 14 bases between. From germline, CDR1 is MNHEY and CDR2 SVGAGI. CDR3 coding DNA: TGTGCCAGCAGTTATTCTCGGTCCCACTACTATGGCTACACCTTC. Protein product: CASSYSRSHYYGYTF.

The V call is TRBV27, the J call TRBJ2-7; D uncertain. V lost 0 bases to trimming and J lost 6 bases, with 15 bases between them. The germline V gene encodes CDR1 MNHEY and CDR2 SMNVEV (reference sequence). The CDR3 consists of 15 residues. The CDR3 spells CASSLSKSPAGEQYF. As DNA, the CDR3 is TGTGCCAGCAGTTTATCGAAGAGTCCCGCCGGCGAGCAGTACTTC.

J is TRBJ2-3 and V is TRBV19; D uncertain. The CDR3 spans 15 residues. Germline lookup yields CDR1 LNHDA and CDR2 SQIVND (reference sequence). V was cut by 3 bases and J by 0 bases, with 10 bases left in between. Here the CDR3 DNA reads TGTGCCAGTAGTATGCAGCCTACTAGCACAGATACGCAGTATTTT. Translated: CASSMQPTSTDTQYF.